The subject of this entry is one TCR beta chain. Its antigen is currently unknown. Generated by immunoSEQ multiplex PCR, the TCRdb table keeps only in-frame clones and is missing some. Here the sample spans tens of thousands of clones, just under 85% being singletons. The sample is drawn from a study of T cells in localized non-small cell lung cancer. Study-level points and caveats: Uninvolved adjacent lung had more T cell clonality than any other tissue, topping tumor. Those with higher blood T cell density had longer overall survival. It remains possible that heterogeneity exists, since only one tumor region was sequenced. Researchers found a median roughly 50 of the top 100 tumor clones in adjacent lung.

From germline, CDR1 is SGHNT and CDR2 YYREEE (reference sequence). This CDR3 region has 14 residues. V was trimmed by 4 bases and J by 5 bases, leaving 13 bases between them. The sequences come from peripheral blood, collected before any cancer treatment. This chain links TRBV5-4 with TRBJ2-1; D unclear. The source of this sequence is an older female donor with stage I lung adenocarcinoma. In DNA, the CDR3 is TGTGCCAGCAGCCGAGGTGGCCCTGACAATGAGCAGTTCTTC. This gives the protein CASSRGGPDNEQFF.